This paragraph reports one T cell receptor (beta chain). The antigen it recognizes is unknown. Base qualities were left out, and no much larger clone turns up one base away. These data come from a study of blood T cell repertoires in COVID-19 (dated by TCRdb to the early 2020s). For the study in its entirety: The collaborator samples originated in the United States, Italy and Spain and spanned the acute and convalescent phases of COVID-19. The material from the prospective study consisted of cDNA or gDNA derived from T cells, B-cell-depleted T cells, or PBMCs. Deeply sampled blood TCRbeta repertoires from subjects exposed to, actively infected with, or recovered from COVID-19 were included in the dataset. The repertoires were released in a freely available public database intended as a resource for research on the immune response to SARS-CoV-2. The samples were drawn from the first 160 participants of the ongoing ImmuneRACE study and from 1,200 or so subjects provided by 6 global collaborators. Sample metadata almost always included a de-identified subject ID, COVID-19 status, age in years and sex. Where available, HLA class I and class II types were obtained from metadata supplied by the sample provider rather than from assay-based typing.

TCRbeta CDR3 regions were amplified from genomic DNA by means of the immunoSEQ Assay, a bias-controlled multiplex PCR. The authors' analysis ran thus. Nucleated cell counts per sample were estimated from amplification of reference gene primers within the assay. To quantify the absolute abundance of each unique TCRbeta CDR3 rearrangement, sequence reads were collapsed and filtered. For each sample, productive Simpson clonality was calculated as the square root of Simpson's diversity index over productive rearrangements. In its TCRdb copy, this immuneACCESS table keeps in-frame sequences only and misses some clones. Where compared with another copy, unresolved V genes explain less than half of these, and the others have no known cause. The V and J calls and clone size are taken from that table; D and trimming were inferred from the DNA. A total of some 150,000 clones appear in this sample, around 84% of them only once. 5% of the sample rests with the top ten.

The collaborating institutions used their own protocols to collect whole blood in K2EDTA tubes. For TCRbeta analysis, collaborators shipped samples as frozen whole blood, isolated PBMCs, or DNA extracted from either of those sample types. The CDR3 spans 16 residues, from the cysteine through the phenylalanine. Only CDR3 DNA is held: 48 bases, read in frame from base 1. Reading the germline V gene (reference sequence) gives CDR1 MNHNY and CDR2 SVGAGI. The germline V and J ends show losses of 5 bases and 4 bases respectively, and no gene match explains 10 bases of the junction. Overall study outcomes, separate from this receptor: How much clinical and demographic metadata was included differed by source and by participant, and the metadata was provided uncurated.

The rearrangement combines TRBV6-6 with TRBJ2-5; TRBD2 fits 10 bases in the junction. The source is a woman aged 45-65 years with acute or convalescent COVID-19. The material sequenced was peripheral blood. The nucleotide sequence reads as follows: TGTGCCAGCAGTGCTACGTCCAGCGGGGGGGCAGAGACCCAGTACTTC. It codes for CASSATSSGGAETQYF.